This is a list of T cell receptor beta chains from one sample in a study of cytomegalovirus exposure and HLA in healthy donors. Only in-frame clones appear in the TCRdb table, and some are missing; sequencing was by immunoSEQ multiplex PCR. The sample carries 150,000 or so clones, approximately 81% recorded once. The sequencing input was PBMCs. These receptors were collected from a woman younger than 35 in good health and CMV-seronegative. CDR3s include the opening cysteine and the closing phenylalanine or tryptophan. The order of the fields is D gene, J gene, CDR3 length, clone size, V gene, CDR3 DNA, CDR3 protein. A D gene is named only where the DNA matches it firmly. Size is omitted from some rows. Given values are once, few, many or a class for expanded clones.

TRBD2 | TRBJ2-7 | 14 | few | TRBV27 | TGTGCCAGCAGTACCAATAGCGGGGGCTACGAGCAGTACTTC | CASSTNSGGYEQYF
TRBD1 | TRBJ1-2 | 14 | NA | TRBV19 | TGTGCCACCAAGGGGGACAGGGTATACTATGGCTACACCTTC | CATKGDRVYYGYTF
NA | TRBJ2-1 | 13 | NA | TRBV2 | TGTGCCAGCAGTGATAAACTAGTTAGCGAGCAGTTCTTC | CASSDKLVSEQFF
NA | TRBJ1-5 | 13 | once | TRBV19 | TGTGCCAGTGGAGGACGGAGCAATCAGCCCCAGCATTTT | CASGGRSNQPQHF
TRBD2 | TRBJ2-1 | 15 | NA | TRBV5-4 | TGTGCCAGCAGCTTGAGGACGGGAGGACTCCATGAGCAGTTCTTC | CASSLRTGGLHEQFF
NA | TRBJ2-1 | 15 | NA | TRBV27 | TGTGCCAGCAGCTCGCCATATAGCCGTTTGAATGAGCAGTTCTTC | CASSSPYSRLNEQFF
TRBD1 | TRBJ2-1 | 17 | NA | TRBV7-9 | TGTGCCAGCAGCCCCCGGCTGGAGACAGGGCTCTACAATGAGCAGTTCTTC | CASSPRLETGLYNEQFF
NA | TRBJ2-1 | 15 | NA | TRBV7-9 | TGTGCCAGCAGCTTAGTGGGTGCGGCTAACAATGAGCAGTTCTTC | CASSLVGAANNEQFF
TRBD2 | TRBJ2-3 | 16 | NA | TRBV5-6 | TGTGCCAGCAGCTTGGGGATAGCGGGAAGGGCGGATACGCAGTATTTT | CASSLGIAGRADTQYF
NA | TRBJ1-2 | 12 | NA | TRBV19 | TGTGCCAGCCAGGACGGGGGGTATGGCTACACCTTC | CASQDGGYGYTF
NA | TRBJ1-1 | 14 | NA | TRBV10-3 | TGTGCCATCAGCGGATGGGGGGGAGAGGCTGAAGCTTTCTTT | CAISGWGGEAEAFF
TRBD2 | TRBJ2-7 | 18 | NA | TRBV5-6 | TGTGCCAGCAGCTTGGTTTCCCCTAGCGGGAGGAGCTCCTACGAGCAGTACTTC | CASSLVSPSGRSSYEQYF
NA | TRBJ2-7 | 14 | few | TRBV5-5 | TGTGCCAGCGGAAACTATGGGGGGTTTGACGAGCAGTACTTC | CASGNYGGFDEQYF
TRBD2 | TRBJ2-2 | 17 | NA | TRBV2 | TGTGCCAGCAGTGAATGGGGGGGAGGGGCTGCCACCGGGGAGCTGTTTTTT | CASSEWGGGAATGELFF
NA | TRBJ1-2 | 14 | NA | TRBV19 | TGTGCCAGTAGTATCCCGGATAAGGCCGGGGGCTACACCTTC | CASSIPDKAGGYTF
NA | TRBJ2-2 | 15 | NA | TRBV28 | TGTGCCAGCAGTTTAGGGCCAGGGGACACCGGGGAGCTGTTTTTT | CASSLGPGDTGELFF
TRBD2 | TRBJ2-1 | 17 | NA | TRBV28 | TGTGCCAGCAGTCCCCGTGGGGGGGTCCCCCCCTACAATGAGCAGTTCTTC | CASSPRGGVPPYNEQFF
NA | TRBJ2-6 | 17 | NA | TRBV19 | TGTGCCAGTAGTCCCTCGTCTTCGAGCTCTGGGGCCAACGTCCTGACTTTC | CASSPSSSSSGANVLTF
TRBD2 | TRBJ2-3 | 16 | NA | TRBV5-1 | TGCGCCAGCAGCTTTTTAGCGGGATTCTCAACAGATACGCAGTATTTT | CASSFLAGFSTDTQYF
NA | TRBJ2-7 | 14 | NA | TRBV5-1 | TGCGCCAGCAGCTTAGCCAGCGGCACATACGAGCAGTACTTC | CASSLASGTYEQYF
NA | TRBJ2-1 | 17 | few | TRBV13 | TGTGCCAGCAGCTTCCTTGACAAGGCAGGGACCTACAATGAGCAGTTCTTC | CASSFLDKAGTYNEQFF
NA | TRBJ2-7 | 15 | NA | TRBV5-5 | TGTGCCAGCAGCTTGGGAACAGGGATCTCCTACGAGCAGTACTTC | CASSLGTGISYEQYF
NA | TRBJ1-1 | 15 | once | TRBV7-3 | TGTGCCAGCAGCTCCGATGGGGGGAAAAGCACTGAAGCTTTCTTT | CASSSDGGKSTEAFF
NA | TRBJ1-5 | 14 | NA | TRBV11-2 | TGTGCCAGCAGCTTAAAGGGGCCTGATCAGCCCCAGCATTTT | CASSLKGPDQPQHF